This T cell receptor beta chain was sequenced for a study of Ad26.COV2.S vaccination and SARS-CoV-2 variants (TCRdb year 2021). About the study as a whole: Donors in the vaccine arm were drawn from COV1001, a phase I-IIa trial of Ad26.COV2.S in healthy adults that was multicentre, randomized, double-blind and placebo-controlled. A total of 32 samples were included in the TCR-sequenced set, comprising roughly 19 Ad26.COV2.S vaccine recipients, 5 placebo recipients and 8 SARS-CoV-2 convalescent individuals. Trial participants were randomized into five groups of five: low-dose or high-dose Ad26.COV2.S given once or twice, or placebo on both occasions. Sequencing of the TCRbeta repertoire served to evaluate the specificity and breadth of SARS-CoV-2-reactive T cell receptors following Ad26.COV2.S vaccination. Ad26.COV2.S was administered intramuscularly at 5 x 10^10 or 1 x 10^11 viral particles, either as a single shot or as two shots given 56 days apart. Investigators did not know the trial group allocation while performing experiments and assessing outcomes. General conclusions and limits of the study: After vaccination, spike-specific CD8+ and CD4+ T cell responses were reported to show substantial breadth. Vaccine and placebo recipients had comparable non-spike TCR breadth, which fits with the vaccine containing only spike. Comparing responses between vaccine doses or regimens was not something the study was powered to do. Spike-specific TCR breadth was higher in Ad26.COV2.S recipients than in placebo recipients (P = 0.0014). It was noted by the authors that total T cell responses may have been underestimated by the TCR breadth and depth analyses.

In the paper's terms, the treatment or condition label means: about 20 received Ad26.COV2.S at low or high dose, single or two shots; several received placebo; per-sample allocation not given. For vaccine and placebo recipients, the sequenced repertoires came from samples collected on day 63 after the first injection. Between 29 July and 7 August 2020, Cohort 1b enrolled around 25 adults aged 18-55 years at one site in Boston, USA. Ad26.COV2.S was a replication-incompetent adenovirus type 26 vector expressing a prefusion-stabilized SARS-CoV-2 spike protein from the original Wuhan strain. TCRbeta CDR3 regions were sequenced with the immunoSEQ Assay. After extraction, genomic DNA underwent amplification by bias-controlled multiplex PCR, followed by high-throughput sequencing. The original pipeline was this. To quantify the absolute abundance of every unique TCRbeta CDR3 region, sequences were collapsed and filtered. T cell fraction was estimated by normalizing TCRbeta template counts to usable DNA, which was measured by amplifying reference genes present in all nucleated cells. Repertoire TCRs were annotated as SARS-CoV-2-specific by exact matching of V gene, CDR3 amino acid sequence and J gene to a known reactive TCR set. The reference SARS-CoV-2 TCR set was obtained from MIRA and was filtered for enrichment in COVID-19-positive ImmuneCODE repertoires, whereby public or cross-reactive TCRs were removed. Using the MIRA antigens, annotated TCRs were further analysed by specific ORF or by position within an ORF. Breadth was defined as annotated unique rearrangements over total unique productive rearrangements; depth was the summed frequency of those rearrangements. Group comparisons of TCR breadth used two-sided Wilcoxon rank-sum tests. Held by TCRdb, this immuneACCESS table contains in-frame sequences only and omits some clones. Under half of the omission traces to an unresolved V gene where checked; the cause of the rest is unknown. V, J and clone size derive from that table, while D and trimming were established from the DNA sequence. The sample table shows over 200,000 clones, and approximately 88% are seen once. Around a tenth of the sample is in the top ten clones.

Notes on this clone: Its target antigen remains unknown. No qualities accompany the bases; no much larger clone lies one base away.

The receptor was isolated from a person aged 18 to 59 who received the Ad26.COV2.S COVID-19 vaccine or a placebo. The sequencing used peripheral blood, collected in a trial of Ad26.COV2.S vaccine versus placebo.

CDR3 loop: CASSQDLSPYGYTF. The nucleotide sequence reads as follows: TGTGCCAGCAGCCAAGATCTTTCCCCTTATGGCTACACCTTC. The rearranged segments are TRBV14 and TRBJ1-2; the D gene remains uncertain. The CDR1 and CDR2 encoded by the germline V gene are SGHDN and FVKESK. The V end loses 0 bases and the J end loses 5 bases, and a stretch of 10 bases separates them. The cysteine opens and the phenylalanine closes a CDR3 of 14 amino acids. Of the read, only the CDR3 DNA is kept; its 42 bases are in frame from base 1.